Here is one T cell receptor beta chain with its context. The study drew participants aged about 18 to 90 years from under 30 US areas. The entry originates in a study of blood T cell repertoires in COVID-19. Study-level background: COVID-19 samples, acute and convalescent, were from the United States, Italy and Spain. The analysed material was cDNA or gDNA that came from T cells, B-cell-depleted T cells, or PBMCs.

Germline assignment: CDR1 SNHLY and CDR2 FYNNEI. This CDR3 is built from 14 residues. V was cut by 7 bases and J by 0 bases, with 9 bases left in between. Sequenced by immunoSEQ multiplex PCR; TCRdb stores in-frame clones only, minus some. Of about 270,000 clones listed, more than 75% are singletons. The genes are TRBV2 and TRBJ1-4; no clear D gene. Sample: PBMCs or T cells enriched from blood (not recorded which). This TCR derives from a woman in her forties with acute COVID-19. The CDR3 coding sequence is TGTGCCAGCACTACGGAGGCAACTAATGAAAAACTGTTTTTT. Residues: CASTTEATNEKLFF.